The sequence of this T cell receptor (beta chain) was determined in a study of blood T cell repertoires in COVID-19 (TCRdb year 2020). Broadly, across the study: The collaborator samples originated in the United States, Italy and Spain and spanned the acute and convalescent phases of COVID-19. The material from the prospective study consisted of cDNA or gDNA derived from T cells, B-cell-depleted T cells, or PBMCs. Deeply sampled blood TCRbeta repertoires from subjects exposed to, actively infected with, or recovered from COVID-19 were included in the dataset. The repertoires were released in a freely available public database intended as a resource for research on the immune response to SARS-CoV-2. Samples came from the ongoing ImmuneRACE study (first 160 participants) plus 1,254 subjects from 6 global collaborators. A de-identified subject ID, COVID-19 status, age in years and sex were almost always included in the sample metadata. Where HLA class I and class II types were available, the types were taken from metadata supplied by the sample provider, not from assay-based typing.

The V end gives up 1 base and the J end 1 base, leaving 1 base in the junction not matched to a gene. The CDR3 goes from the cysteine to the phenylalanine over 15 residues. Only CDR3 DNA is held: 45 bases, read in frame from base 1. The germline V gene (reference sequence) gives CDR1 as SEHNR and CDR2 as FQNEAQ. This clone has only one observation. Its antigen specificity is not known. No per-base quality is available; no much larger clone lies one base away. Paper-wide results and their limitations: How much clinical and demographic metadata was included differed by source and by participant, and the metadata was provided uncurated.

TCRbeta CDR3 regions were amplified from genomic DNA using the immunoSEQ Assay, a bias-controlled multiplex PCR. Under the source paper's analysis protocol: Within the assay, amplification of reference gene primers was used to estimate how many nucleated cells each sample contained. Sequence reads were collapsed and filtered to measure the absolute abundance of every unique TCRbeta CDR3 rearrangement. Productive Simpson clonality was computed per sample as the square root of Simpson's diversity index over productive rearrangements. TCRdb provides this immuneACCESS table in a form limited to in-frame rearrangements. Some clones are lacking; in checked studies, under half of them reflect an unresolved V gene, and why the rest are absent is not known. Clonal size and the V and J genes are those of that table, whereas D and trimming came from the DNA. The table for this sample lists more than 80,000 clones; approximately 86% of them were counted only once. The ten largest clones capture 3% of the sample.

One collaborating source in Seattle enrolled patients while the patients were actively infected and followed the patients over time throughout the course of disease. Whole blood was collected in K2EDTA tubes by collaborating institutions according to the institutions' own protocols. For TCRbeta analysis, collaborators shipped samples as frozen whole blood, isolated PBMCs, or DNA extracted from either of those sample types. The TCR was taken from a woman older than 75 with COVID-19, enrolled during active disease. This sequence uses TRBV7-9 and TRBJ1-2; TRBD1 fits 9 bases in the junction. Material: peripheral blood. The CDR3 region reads CASSLEGQGNYGYTF. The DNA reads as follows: TGTGCCAGCAGCTTAGAGGGACAGGGTAACTATGGCTACACCTTC.